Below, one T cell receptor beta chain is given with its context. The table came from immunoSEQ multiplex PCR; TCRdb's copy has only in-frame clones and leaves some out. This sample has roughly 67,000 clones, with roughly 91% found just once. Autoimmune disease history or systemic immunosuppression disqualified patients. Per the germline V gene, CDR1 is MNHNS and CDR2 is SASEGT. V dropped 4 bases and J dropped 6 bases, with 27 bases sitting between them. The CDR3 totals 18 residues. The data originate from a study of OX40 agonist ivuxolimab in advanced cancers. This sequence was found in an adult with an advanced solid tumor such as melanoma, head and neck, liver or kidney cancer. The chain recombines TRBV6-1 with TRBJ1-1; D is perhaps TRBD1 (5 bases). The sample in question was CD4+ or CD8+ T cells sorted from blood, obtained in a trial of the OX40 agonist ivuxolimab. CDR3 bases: TGTGCCAGCAGTGGACCAGAGACGGGACGACGTTTACGGGCTGAAGCTTTCTTT. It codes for CASSGPETGRRLRAEAFF.